The 20 T cell receptor beta chains below come from one sample, sequenced in a study of OX40 agonist ivuxolimab in advanced cancers. Clones were read by immunoSEQ multiplex PCR, and TCRdb kept only the in-frame ones, dropping some. The data contain 75,000 to 100,000 clones, approximately 80% of them singletons. Here the sequenced sample was CD4+ or CD8+ T cells sorted from blood, taken in a trial of the OX40 agonist ivuxolimab. These receptors all come from an adult with an advanced solid tumor such as melanoma, head and neck, liver or kidney cancer.

The rearrangement uses TRBV5-5 and TRBJ2-7; 7 bases are shared with TRBD1. Per germline, CDR1 SGHKS and CDR2 YYEKEE (reference sequence). J was trimmed by 2 bases and V by 4 bases; bases with no gene match: 3. The CDR3 consists of 13 residues. The CDR3: CASSVGTAYEQYF. The CDR3 DNA is TGTGCCAGCAGCGTCGGGACAGCCTACGAGCAGTACTTC.

This rearrangement joins TRBV7-9 to TRBJ2-7; 11 positions agree with TRBD2. Germline trimming cut 6 bases from V and 2 bases from J; bases unmatched to any gene: 15. The germline V gene encodes CDR1 SEHNR and CDR2 FQNEAQ (reference sequence). The CDR3 has 18 amino acids. The CDR3 is CASSSPTRLAGPAYEQYF. CDR3 sequence (DNA): TGTGCCAGCAGTTCCCCGACTAGACTAGCGGGGCCCGCCTACGAGCAGTACTTC.

The chain links TRBV18 to TRBJ2-7; 8 bases line up with TRBD2. Unmatched junction bases numbered 10, after V lost 6 bases and J lost 0 bases. Germline V gene lookup returns CDR1 KGHSH and CDR2 LQKENI. The CDR3 spans 16 residues. CDR3 residues: CASSPSGGETSYEQYF. As DNA, the CDR3 is TGTGCCAGCTCCCCCAGCGGGGGCGAAACCTCCTACGAGCAGTACTTC. The variable domain in full, completed from reference TRBV18 and TRBJ2-7, reads NAGVMQNPRHLVRRRGQEARLRCSPMKGHSHVYWYRQLPEEGLKFMVYLQKENIIDESGMPKERFSAEFPKEGPSILRIQQVVRGDSAAYFCASSPSGGETSYEQYFGPGTRLTVT.

This clone was recorded only once. J is TRBJ1-1 and V is TRBV11-1; D is unresolved. This CDR3 comprises 15 residues. Trimming stripped 1 base from V and 0 bases from J, with 9 bases between. CDR1 is SGHAT and CDR2 is FQDESV in the germline V gene (reference sequence). CDR3 DNA: TGTGCCAGCAGCTTAGGGGTGGTGGTGAACACTGAAGCTTTCTTT. Amino acids: CASSLGVVVNTEAFF.

The gene calls are TRBV4-1 and TRBJ2-7; the match to TRBD2 covers 9 bases. The junction had 14 bases not matched to a gene; V was cut back by 1 base and J by 4 bases. Per germline, CDR1 MGHRA and CDR2 YSYEKL. The CDR3 totals 18 residues. The CDR3 DNA reads as TGCGCCAGCAGCCAAGGGGCGGTACGGCTAGCGGGAATGTACGAGCAGTACTTC. Translation gives CASSQGAVRLAGMYEQYF.

This chain uses TRBV5-1 with TRBJ2-7; D remains ambiguous. CDR1 and CDR2 (germline): SGHRS, YFSETQ. The ends were cut back, 0 bases at V and 6 bases at J, with 13 bases in the middle. The CDR3 spans 14 residues. CDR3: CASSLAQAPLEQYF. CDR3 sequence (DNA): TGCGCCAGCAGCTTGGCTCAGGCACCTCTCGAGCAGTACTTC. The entire variable domain, with the rest obtained from reference TRBV5-1 and TRBJ2-7, is as follows: KAGVTQTPRYLIKTRGQQVTLSCSPISGHRSVSWYQQTPGQGLQFLFEYFSETQRNKGNFPGRFSGRQFSNSRSEMNVSTLELGDSALYLCASSLAQAPLEQYFGPGTRLTVT.

CDR3 nucleotides: TGTGCCAGCAGTTACTCGATCGGGCCCTACGAGCAGTACTTC. Translating it yields CASSYSIGPYEQYF. The chain recombines TRBV6-6 with TRBJ2-7; D is unresolved. CDR3 size: 14 residues. Germline V gives CDR1 MNHNY, CDR2 SVGAGI (reference sequence). Trimming stripped 0 bases from V and 2 bases from J, with 8 bases between.

The chain is built from TRBV21-1 and TRBJ2-1; TRBD1 is taken as the D call from the table, unchecked against the DNA. TRBV21-1 is a pseudogene segment. This CDR3 comprises 19 residues. Written as DNA, the CDR3 is TGTGCCAGCAGCAAAGGGGTAACAGATAGGCCCACTCCTCACAATGAGCAGTTCTTC. Encoded protein: CASSKGVTDRPTPHNEQFF.

The chain uses TRBV6-1 and TRBJ1-2, with D uncertain. CDR3 size: 13 residues. V was cut by 3 bases and J by 8 bases, with 13 bases left in between. Looked up from germline, CDR1 is MNHNS and CDR2 is SASEGT. CDR3 nucleotide sequence: TGTGCCAGCAGTGAGCGGCAGGCTCACGGCTACACCTTC. This encodes CASSERQAHGYTF.

The chain has TRBV19 and TRBJ2-3; 16 positions match TRBD2. V dropped 5 bases and J dropped 2; count of bases not matched to a gene: 4. The germline V gene encodes CDR1 LNHDA and CDR2 SQIVND (reference sequence). The CDR3 runs to 17 residues. The CDR3 spells CASSEGLAGGSTDTQYF. The CDR3 DNA sequence: TGTGCCAGTAGTGAGGGACTAGCGGGGGGGTCCACAGATACGCAGTATTTT.

V is TRBV18 and J is TRBJ1-2; D is ambiguous. V lost 4 bases to trimming and J lost 8 bases, with 14 bases between them. The V gene's germline CDR1 is KGHSH and CDR2 LQKENI. The CDR3 length is 13 residues. This CDR3 reads CASSQIFGEGYTF. CDR3 DNA sequence: TGTGCCAGCTCACAAATCTTCGGGGAAGGCTACACCTTC.

The gene calls are TRBV21-1 and TRBJ1-5. TRBV21-1 is designated a pseudogene. The CDR3 is 15 residues long. Written as DNA, the CDR3 is TGTGCCAGCAGCAAAGGACCGGACGGCAATCAGCCCCAGCATTTT. It translates to CASSKGPDGNQPQHF.

V gene TRBV11-2 combines with J gene TRBJ2-7; unclear D gene. This CDR3 is 13 amino acids long. The germline V gene has CDR1 SGHAT and CDR2 FQNNGV. Trimming stripped 5 bases from V and 3 bases from J, with 11 bases between. The CDR3 loop reads CASSPTGNYEQYF. CDR3 nucleotide sequence: TGTGCCAGCAGCCCAACCGGAAACTACGAGCAGTACTTC.

In DNA form, the CDR3 reads TGCGCCAGCAGCCAGAACGGTCTGATCACAGATACGCAGTATTTT. Amino acid sequence: CASSQNGLITDTQYF. This sequence joins TRBV4-1 and TRBJ2-3; D not resolved. The CDR3 sequence is 15 residues long. Trimming left V 3 bases short and J 2 bases short, with 12 bases between. CDR1 MGHRA and CDR2 YSYEKL come from the germline V gene.

In this sample, this clone turned up a few times. This chain joins TRBV7-2 and TRBJ1-2, with D hard to call. Germline CDR1 and CDR2: SGHTA and FQGNSA. V lost 5 bases and J 1 base, leaving 5 bases between the germline ends. The CDR3 is 12 residues long. The CDR3 spells CASSPSNYGYTF. The CDR3 DNA reads TGTGCCAGCAGCCCTAGTAACTATGGCTACACCTTC.

This chain uses TRBV27 with TRBJ1-2, with TRBD1 matching 9 bases. This CDR3 has 16 amino acids. CDR1 and CDR2 from the germline V gene are MNHEY and SMNVEV (reference sequence). With 6 bases clipped from V and 3 bases from J, the junction kept 11 bases outside the gene matches. The CDR3 here is CASRPTYRGPDYGYTF. The CDR3 bases are TGTGCCAGCAGGCCAACATACAGGGGGCCCGACTATGGCTACACCTTC.

The chain recombines TRBV7-2 with TRBJ2-1; 7 positions match TRBD1. CDR3 length: 15 residues. V lost 6 bases to trimming and J lost 4 bases; unmatched junction nucleotides: 9. Germline V lookup: CDR1 SGHTA, CDR2 FQGNSA. The CDR3 sequence is CASRPPGQKYNEQFF. The CDR3 coding sequence is TGTGCCAGCAGACCGCCGGGACAGAAATACAATGAGCAGTTCTTC.

The V call is TRBV29-1, the J call TRBJ2-2; tentative D call: TRBD1 (6 bases). In germline, CDR1 is SQVTM, CDR2 ANQGSEA. Trimming removed 7 bases at V and 2 bases at J, with 14 bases between. CDR3 length: 14 residues. The CDR3 loop reads CSGRDTTNTGELFF. The CDR3 DNA reads as TGCAGCGGACGGGACACAACTAACACCGGGGAGCTGTTTTTT.

This clone was seen once. The genes are TRBV7-6 and TRBJ2-2; TRBD2 aligns across 9 bases. This CDR3 has 14 residues. Germline V gene lookup returns CDR1 SGHVS and CDR2 FNYEAQ. Unmatched junction bases numbered 9, after V lost 1 base and J lost 15 bases. CDR3 residues: CASSLGSASGTVFF. In DNA, the CDR3 is TGTGCCAGCAGCTTAGGATCGGCTAGCGGGACGGTGTTTTTT.

The chain links TRBV4-3 to TRBJ2-3, with 10 bases identical to TRBD2. With V trimmed by 0 bases and J by 4 bases, 10 bases remained unmatched. CDR3 length equals 18 residues. Germline-derived CDR1 and CDR2 are LGHNA and YSLEER. CDR3 DNA: TGCGCCAGCAGCCAAGATGGGGCTAGCGGGGGCCTGCCAGATACGCAGTATTTT. Translated: CASSQDGASGGLPDTQYF.